This T cell receptor beta chain derives from a study of spatial heterogeneity in lung cancer. TCRdb fed the 5' RACE reads into MiXCR, producing one record per CDR3 protein. The repertoire holds 6,000 or so distinct CDR3 sequences, with around a sixth as singletons. This clonotype is deemed medium-sized. The antigen remains unidentified. Stated time point: sample taken at primary tumor resection. Trimming took 2 bases from V and 7 from J, leaving 5 bases between them. CDR1 is SEHNR, CDR2 FQNEAQ, per germline (reference sequence). The CDR3 runs 11 residues. Broader study findings: In tumors, expanded intratumoral alpha and beta TCR counts tracked mutation counts.

The input for sequencing was lung tumor tissue, taken at surgery. The J gene is TRBJ1-1, the V gene TRBV7-9; unclear D gene. The clonotype originates from a male donor with early-stage non-small cell lung cancer. The CDR3: CASSLYGEAFF. CDR3 sequence (DNA): TGTGCCAGCAGCTTATACGGTGAAGCTTTCTTT.